This T cell receptor (beta chain) was captured by sequencing in a study of cytomegalovirus exposure and HLA in healthy donors. Study results and caveats: Association of a missense DCLRE1C variant with TCR beta V- and J-gene trimming was reported in a later analysis. Solely CMV serostatus was available to characterize immune exposure. As was reported, the HLA-A and HLA-B alleles of most subjects were accurately predicted from TCR beta sequences.

This CDR3 contains 14 residues. Trimming at V came to 7 bases and at J to 9 bases, leaving 12 bases not matched to a gene. The germline CDR1 and CDR2 sequences are LNHDA and SQIVND (reference sequence). The primer mix had 60 Vbeta and 13 Jbeta primers. Some clones are missing from TCRdb's copy, which holds only in-frame ones; the method was immunoSEQ multiplex PCR. The sample consists of approximately 240,000 clones, 82% of them appearing once. Details on this clone: Its antigen is currently unknown.

Sequenced material: PBMCs. The chain combines TRBV19 with TRBJ2-1; 7 nucleotides agree with TRBD1. The receptor's source is a woman aged 40 to 49 in good health and CMV-seropositive. The CDR3 nucleotides are TGTGCCAGTACCAAACTTAGGGGGCTGGGTGAGCAGTTCTTC. It encodes CASTKLRGLGEQFF.